The 23 T cell receptor beta chains presented below share a single source sample, sequenced in a study of T cell responses to AZD1222 COVID-19 vaccine. Sequenced by immunoSEQ multiplex PCR; TCRdb stores in-frame clones only, minus some. The sample lists some 96,000 clones; about 90% were seen once. Sequenced material: peripheral blood, taken on day 0 of MenACWY control vaccination. These receptors originate from an adult in good health.

The CDR3, as DNA: TGTGCCAGCAGTCTCGACAGGGGGATTCTCAATCAGCCCCAGCATTTT. It is translated as CASSLDRGILNQPQHF. J is TRBJ1-5 and V is TRBV6-2 or TRBV6-3, with 9 bases lining up with TRBD1. This CDR3 is built from 16 residues. From germline, CDR1 is MNHEY and CDR2 SVGEGT. V was pared by 5 bases and J by 3 bases, with 8 bases of the junction left unmatched.

This chain joins TRBV3-1 (or the pseudogene TRBV3-2) and TRBJ2-7; D gene ambiguous. With 1 base removed from V and 4 bases from J, the gap between germline ends came to 5 bases. The CDR3 length is 12 residues. The V gene's germline CDR1 is LGHDT and CDR2 YNNKEL (reference sequence). In nucleotides, the CDR3 is TGTGCCAGCAGCCAAGTCTATTACGAGCAGTACTTC. Residues: CASSQVYYEQYF.

The V gene is TRBV6-5, the J gene TRBJ2-3; D is uncertain. The CDR3 is made up of 16 amino acids. V gave up 0 bases and J gave up 6 bases, with 16 bases separating them. Germline CDR1 is MNHEY and CDR2 is SVGAGI. CDR3 sequence: CASSYSWARSADTQYF. CDR3 nucleotide sequence: TGTGCCAGCAGTTACTCGTGGGCAAGAAGCGCGGATACGCAGTATTTT.

The chain uses TRBV15 and TRBJ2-3; D is perhaps TRBD1 (6 bases). Germline CDR1 and CDR2: LNHNV and YYDKDF (reference sequence). Trimming removed 0 bases from V and 0 bases from J, with 13 bases in between. The CDR3 extends over 17 amino acids. The CDR3 sequence is CATSREGRQASTDTQYF. DNA of the CDR3: TGTGCCACCAGCAGAGAGGGGAGACAGGCTAGCACAGATACGCAGTATTTT.

The chain combines TRBV9 with TRBJ1-1; 8 bases line up with TRBD1. Germline V lookup: CDR1 SGDLS, CDR2 YYNGEE. The CDR3 extends over 14 amino acids. J was trimmed by 10 bases and V by 0 bases; bases with no gene match: 8. The CDR3 spells CASSVAGGRVAAFF. For the CDR3, the DNA is TGTGCCAGCAGCGTAGCAGGGGGCCGCGTAGCAGCTTTCTTT. Complete variable domain (other parts from reference TRBV9 and TRBJ1-1): DSGVTQTPKHLITATGQRVTLRCSPRSGDLSVYWYQQSLDQGLQFLIQYYNGEERAKGNILERFSAQQFPDLHSELNLSSLELGDSALYFCASSVAGGRVAAFFGQGTRLTVV.

This clone was counted a single time. The CDR3 reads CASSSPTPGTDTQYF. CDR3 in DNA: TGTGCCAGCAGTTCCCCCACACCGGGCACAGATACGCAGTATTTT. The rearrangement joins TRBV28 to TRBJ2-3; D is undetermined. The CDR3 runs 15 residues. V was pared by 4 bases and J by 1 base, with 12 bases between. Per the germline V gene, CDR1 is MDHEN and CDR2 is SYDVKM. Based on the CDR3 plus reference TRBV28 and TRBJ2-3, the full variable domain is DVKVTQSSRYLVKRTGEKVFLECVQDMDHENMFWYRQDPGLGLRLIYFSYDVKMKEKGDIPEGYSVSREKKERFSLILESASTNQTSMYLCASSSPTPGTDTQYFGPGTRLTVL.

The V and J genes are TRBV4-2 and TRBJ1-4; D is unclear. V gave up 0 bases and J gave up 8 bases, with 10 bases separating them. Germline values: CDR1 LGHNA, CDR2 YNFKEQ. CDR3 length: 14 amino acids. CDR3 loop: CASSQDFGREKLFF. In nucleotides, the CDR3 is TGTGCCAGCAGCCAAGATTTCGGAAGGGAAAAACTGTTTTTT.

This rearrangement joins TRBV6-1 to TRBJ1-1; D is possibly TRBD1 (6 bases). This CDR3 is 17 amino acids long. The V gene lost 1 base and the J gene lost 4 bases, with 19 bases spanning the gap. The germline V gene encodes CDR1 MNHNS and CDR2 SASEGT. CDR3 residues: CASSEGRGADWPTEAFF. The CDR3 nucleotides are TGTGCCAGCAGTGAAGGTCGGGGGGCCGATTGGCCCACTGAAGCTTTCTTT.

The rearrangement joins TRBV30 to TRBJ2-7; D gene uncertain. CDR3 length: 11 residues. The V gene lost 4 bases and the J gene lost 3 bases, with 7 bases spanning the gap. Germline V lookup: CDR1 GTSNPN, CDR2 SVGIG (reference sequence). Here the CDR3 reads CAWTTSYEQYF. The CDR3 region has the DNA TGTGCCTGGACGACCAGCTACGAGCAGTACTTC.

The V gene is TRBV6-5, the J gene TRBJ2-7; 8 bases are shared with TRBD1. CDR1 is MNHEY and CDR2 is SVGAGI in the germline V gene. The V segment lost 6 bases and the J segment 1 base; nucleotides outside the gene matches: 5. The CDR3 spans 14 residues. CDR3 sequence: CASRPDRESYEQYF. Here the CDR3 DNA reads TGTGCCAGCAGACCGGACAGGGAGTCCTACGAGCAGTACTTC.

This chain links TRBV5-1 with TRBJ1-3; 7 bases align to TRBD1. The germline gives CDR1 SGHRS, CDR2 YFSETQ. V shed 4 bases, J shed 1 base, and the junction held 11 bases outside the gene matches. The CDR3 is made up of 17 amino acids. CDR3 coding DNA: TGCGCCAGCAGCCCCCGCCCAGGGGGGAGTTCTGGAAACACCATATATTTT. Its translation is CASSPRPGGSSGNTIYF.

CDR3 in amino acids: CASSLSVSYEQYF. CDR3 nucleotides: TGTGCCAGCAGCTTATCGGTGTCCTACGAGCAGTACTTC. The rearrangement joins TRBV7-2 to TRBJ2-7; D gene ambiguous. The CDR3 runs 13 residues. The V and J ends lost 2 bases and 1 base respectively, with 6 bases between them. Germline values: CDR1 SGHTA, CDR2 FQGNSA.

This sequence joins TRBV7-9 and TRBJ2-7; no firm D call. The germline V and J ends were trimmed by 1 base and 3 bases, with 4 bases remaining between them. Per germline, CDR1 SEHNR and CDR2 FQNEAQ (reference sequence). The CDR3 covers 12 residues. This chain's CDR3 is CASSLENYEQYF. CDR3 coding DNA: TGTGCCAGCAGCTTAGAAAACTACGAGCAGTACTTC.

The chain links TRBV2 to TRBJ1-2, with D uncertain. With 3 bases removed from V and 8 bases from J, the gap between germline ends came to 10 bases. The length of the CDR3 is 12 residues. CDR1 and CDR2 from the germline V gene are SNHLY and FYNNEI. The CDR3 DNA reads as TGTGCCAGCAGTGAGTCTGAATTCGGCTACACCTTC. Translated: CASSESEFGYTF. The full variable domain, with the rest looked up from reference TRBV2 and TRBJ1-2, is EPEVTQTPSHQVTQMGQEVILRCVPISNHLYFYWYRQILGQKVEFLVSFYNNEISEKSEIFDDQFSVERPDGSNFTLKIRSTKLEDSAMYFCASSESEFGYTFGSGTRLTVV.

V is TRBV7-2 and J is TRBJ1-6; D remains unclear. Looked up from germline, CDR1 is SGHTA and CDR2 is FQGNSA. Deletions cut 4 bases from V and 10 bases from J, with 11 bases between. CDR3 length: 13 residues. CDR3 DNA sequence: TGTGCCAGCAGCTCGACTACAAGGTCACCCCTCCACTTT. It translates to CASSSTTRSPLHF.

V is TRBV7-3 and J is TRBJ2-3; the match to TRBD2 covers 9 bases. The CDR3 length is 18 residues. After removal of 1 base from V and 2 bases from J, the junction contained 10 bases not matched to a gene. Germline V CDR1 and CDR2: SGHTA, FQGTGA. In DNA, the CDR3 is TGTGCCAGCAGCTTAATGCAGCGGGGGGCCCTGAACACAGATACGCAGTATTTT. Its protein product is CASSLMQRGALNTDTQYF.

CDR3 bases: TGTGCCAGTAGTCTCCAGGGACAGGGCTACGAGCAGTACTTC. Its protein is CASSLQGQGYEQYF. The V call is TRBV19, the J call TRBJ2-7; 9 bases map to TRBD1. Germline CDR1 LNHDA, CDR2 SQIVND (reference sequence). V shed 5 bases and J 3 bases; nucleotides not matched to a gene: 5. CDR3 size: 14 residues.

The CDR3 protein is CASRGGRIPSNQPQHF. The CDR3, as DNA: TGTGCCAGCAGAGGTGGACGGATACCTAGCAATCAGCCCCAGCATTTT. The rearrangement uses TRBV11-3 and TRBJ1-5; D remains unclear. Germline V gives CDR1 SGHNT, CDR2 YENEEA. The V and J ends lost 6 bases and 0 bases respectively, with 15 bases between them. The CDR3 sequence is 16 residues long.

The chain uses TRBV7-2 and TRBJ2-7, with TRBD2 identical over 12 bases. Losses at the gene ends were 5 bases for V and 3 bases for J; bases not matched to a gene: 5. This CDR3 comprises 15 residues. Per the germline V gene, CDR1 is SGHTA and CDR2 is FQGNSA. DNA of the CDR3: TGTGCCAGCAGCGCGGGACTAGCGGGTGACTACGAGCAGTACTTC. The encoded protein is CASSAGLAGDYEQYF.

J is TRBJ2-7 and V is TRBV24-1; 9 bases are a match to TRBD1. The CDR3 contains 15 residues. J lost 5 bases, V lost 3 bases, and 7 bases had no gene match. Germline CDR1 and CDR2: KGHDR and SFDVKD. The chain's CDR3 is CATSDTRDRVDEQYF. The CDR3 DNA reads TGTGCCACCAGTGATACCCGGGACAGGGTTGACGAGCAGTACTTC.

Comments on this clone: At one of its ends the junction is not consistent with the germline gene, which may arise from a read error. J is TRBJ1-4 and V is TRBV7-9; D perhaps matches TRBD1 (5 bases). Germline CDR1 SEHNR, CDR2 FQNEAQ (reference sequence). The CDR3 is 13 amino acids. The CDR3 sequence is CASSFGGREKLFF. CDR3 bases: TGTGCTAGCAGCTTCGGGGGGAGGGAAAAACTGTTTTTT.

The chain recombines TRBV7-2 with TRBJ1-2; 9 bases map to TRBD1. CDR3 length: 15 residues. From germline, CDR1 is SGHTA and CDR2 FQGNSA. V shed 5 bases and J 0 bases; nucleotides not matched to a gene: 4. CDR3 nucleotides: TGTGCCAGCAGCCTTAGACAGGGGGCTAACTATGGCTACACCTTC. Protein: CASSLRQGANYGYTF.

This rearrangement joins TRBV5-6 to TRBJ2-4; D uncertain. Germline assignment: CDR1 SGHDT and CDR2 YYEEEE. This CDR3 has 13 amino acids. With 0 bases removed from V and 8 bases from J, the gap between germline ends came to 9 bases. CDR3 nucleotides: TGTGCCAGCAGCTTGGGGCCCTCGGACATTCAGTACTTC. Amino acids: CASSLGPSDIQYF.